Presented here are 2 T cell receptor beta chains from one specimen sequenced in a study of radiotherapy plus CTLA-4 blockade in lung cancer. This table comes from immunoSEQ multiplex PCR, and its TCRdb copy is limited to in-frame clones, with some not included. The repertoire holds tens of thousands of clones, with 60% to 75% as singletons. The source material was peripheral blood, sampled from a patient treated with radiotherapy plus ipilimumab. These receptors came from a human donor with non-small cell lung cancer whose response to radiotherapy plus ipilimumab could not be evaluated.

This clone was found a few times. The CDR3 reads CASSPRGTSTYEQYF. In DNA, the CDR3 is TGTGCCAGCTCACCACGTGGGACTTCCACCTACGAGCAGTACTTC. The V gene is TRBV18, the J gene TRBJ2-7; a weak D match, TRBD2 (6 bases). Trimming pared 1 base from V and 2 bases from J, leaving 12 bases between. Germline assignment: CDR1 KGHSH and CDR2 LQKENI. The CDR3 consists of 15 residues. The full variable domain, rest sourced from reference TRBV18 and TRBJ2-7, is NAGVMQNPRHLVRRRGQEARLRCSPMKGHSHVYWYRQLPEEGLKFMVYLQKENIIDESGMPKERFSAEFPKEGPSILRIQQVVRGDSAAYFCASSPRGTSTYEQYFGPGTRLTVT.

This rearrangement joins TRBV2 to TRBJ2-5; D uncertain. Germline CDR1 reads SNHLY; CDR2 reads FYNNEI. The CDR3 sequence is 13 residues long. V gave up 2 bases and J gave up 2 bases, with 6 bases separating them. The CDR3 DNA reads as TGTGCCAGCAGTGAAAGAGGACAAGAGACCCAGTACTTC. This gives the protein CASSERGQETQYF.